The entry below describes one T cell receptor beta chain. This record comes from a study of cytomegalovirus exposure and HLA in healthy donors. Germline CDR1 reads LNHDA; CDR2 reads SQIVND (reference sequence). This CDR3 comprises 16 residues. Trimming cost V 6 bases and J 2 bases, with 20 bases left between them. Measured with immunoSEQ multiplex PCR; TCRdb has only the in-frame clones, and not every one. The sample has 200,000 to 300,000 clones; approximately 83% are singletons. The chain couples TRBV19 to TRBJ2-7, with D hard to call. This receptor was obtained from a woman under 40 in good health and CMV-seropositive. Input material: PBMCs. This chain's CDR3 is CASRRSGEAAAYEQYF. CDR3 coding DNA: TGTGCCAGTAGAAGGTCTGGAGAGGCGGCCGCCTACGAGCAGTACTTC.